This TCR beta chain was profiled in a study of T cells in Graves' hyperthyroidism and ophthalmopathy. The wider study: Peripheral blood was secured at the point of initial diagnosis, before any treatment.

In its sample, this clonotype was seen a few times. Isolation of PBMCs was performed on 8 to 10 ml fresh peripheral blood. The CDR3 has 14 amino acids. The V and J ends lost 0 bases and 5 bases respectively, with 8 bases between them. The germline gives CDR1 SGHRS, CDR2 YFSETQ. RNA transcripts were the template for amplifying TCR beta CDR3 regions. During a first-round RT-PCR of the TCR CDR3, the HTBI primer set was used. TCRdb analysed the multiplex PCR reads with MiXCR anew, one entry per CDR3 protein. Of 480,000 or so distinct CDR3 sequences listed, approximately 15% are singletons. Input material: blood. The rearrangement links TRBV5-1 to TRBJ1-4, with a tentative D call TRBD1 (5 bases). The sequence derives from a woman under 30 with Graves' hyperthyroidism. The CDR3, as DNA: TGCGCCAGCAGCTTGGCCTACAGGAATGAAAAACTGTTTTTT. The encoded protein is CASSLAYRNEKLFF.